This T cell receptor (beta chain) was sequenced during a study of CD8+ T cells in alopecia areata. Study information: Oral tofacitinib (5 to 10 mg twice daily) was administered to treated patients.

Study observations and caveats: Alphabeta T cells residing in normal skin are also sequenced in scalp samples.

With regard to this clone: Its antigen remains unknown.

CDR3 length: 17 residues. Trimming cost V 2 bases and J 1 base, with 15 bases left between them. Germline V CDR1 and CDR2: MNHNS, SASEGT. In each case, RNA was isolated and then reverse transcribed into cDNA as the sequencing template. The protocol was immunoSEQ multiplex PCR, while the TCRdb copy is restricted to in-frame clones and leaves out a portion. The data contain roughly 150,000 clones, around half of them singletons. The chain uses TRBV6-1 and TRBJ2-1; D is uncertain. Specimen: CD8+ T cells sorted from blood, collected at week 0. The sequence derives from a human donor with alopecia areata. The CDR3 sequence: CASSERLRRASYNEQFF. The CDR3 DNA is TGTGCCAGCAGTGAACGGCTGCGAAGGGCATCCTACAATGAGCAGTTCTTC.